This TCR beta chain stems from a study of regulatory T cells in long-lasting Graves disease. Sequencing libraries for TCR beta were prepared with iRepertoire HTBI primers and Arm-PCR of CDR3 regions. MiXCR was run by TCRdb on the multiplex PCR reads, yielding one entry per CDR3 protein. Among about 610,000 distinct CDR3 sequences listed, roughly 16% were seen once. This clonotype was detected only a few times. As for time point: newly diagnosed GD, antithyroid drugs for less than 3 months. There was RNA extracted from PBMCs, and the TCR library was made from it. V gave up 6 bases and J gave up 7 bases, with 15 bases separating them. This CDR3 region has 13 residues. Germline CDR1 MNHNS, CDR2 SASEGT. The same sample was also used in a study of T cells in Graves' hyperthyroidism and ophthalmopathy.

The gene calls are TRBV6-1 and TRBJ1-1; no reliable D call. The specimen comprised peripheral blood mononuclear cells (PBMCs), sampled at new diagnosis, from a patient treated with antithyroid drugs. The TCR originated in a man younger than 35 with Graves disease. The CDR3 DNA reads as TGTGCCAGCAGCTGGGCCACCCTGGTTGAAGCTTTCTTT. Its translation: CASSWATLVEAFF.